Following are 18 T cell receptor beta chains from one sample sequenced in a study of blood T cells in healthy people across ages. Sample-barcoded 5' priming and a J-beta primer mix drove a second PCR of about 6 to 12 cycles. Each CDR3 protein gets one entry after TCRdb re-called the 5' RACE reads with MiXCR. The profile shows about 780,000 distinct CDR3 sequences, roughly 25% of them singletons. This sample was also put to use in a study of T cells of mothers and their children.

Specimen: blood. The source is a boy younger than 18 in good health.

This clonotype was detected only a few times. The rearrangement links TRBV2 to TRBJ1-4; TRBD1 might be the D (5 bases). Germline CDR1 reads SNHLY; CDR2 reads FYNNEI. Trimming took off 7 bases at V and 7 bases at J, with 22 bases between the two ends. CDR3 size: 16 residues. Here the CDR3 reads CASKGWQDRDSEKLFF. CDR3 coding DNA: TGTGCCAGCAAGGGGTGGCAGGATCGCGATAGTGAAAAACTGTTTTTT.

This clonotype was seen only a few times. The rearrangement joins TRBV18 to TRBJ2-1, with D perhaps matching TRBD2 (5 bases). The V end lost 0 bases, the J end lost 13 bases, and 13 bases lay between the germline ends. The CDR3 extends over 13 amino acids. CDR1 KGHSH and CDR2 LQKENI come from the germline V gene. The CDR3 spells CASSPPPSASQFF. The CDR3 DNA follows: TGTGCCAGCTCACCACCACCGTCGGCTAGCCAGTTCTTC.

The V call is TRBV3-1, the J call TRBJ1-2; D gene ambiguous. This CDR3 spans 12 amino acids. The ends were cut back, 1 base at V and 8 bases at J, with 8 bases in the middle. Per the germline V gene, CDR1 is LGHDT and CDR2 is YNNKEL (reference sequence). The CDR3 is CASSQAERGYTF. CDR3 DNA sequence: TGTGCCAGCAGCCAAGCAGAAAGGGGCTACACCTTC.

The chain employs TRBV12-3 or TRBV12-4 and TRBJ1-1, with a tentative D call TRBD1 (5 bases). This CDR3 contains 13 residues. V lost 4 bases, J lost 6 bases, and 12 bases lay in between. The CDR3 DNA reads as TGTGCCAGCAGTTCAGGCGGGGCCTCTGAAGCTTTCTTT. The encoded protein is CASSSGGASEAFF.

The rearrangement links TRBV6-5 to TRBJ1-4; TRBD1 aligns across 9 bases. This CDR3 spans 13 amino acids. The trim removed 6 bases at V and 10 bases at J, leaving 6 bases unmatched. CDR1 and CDR2 from the germline V gene are MNHEY and SVGAGI. The CDR3 here is CASRRDREGKLFF. The CDR3 nucleotides are TGTGCCAGCAGGAGGGACAGGGAAGGAAAACTGTTTTTT.

This clonotype was counted a few times. J is TRBJ1-2 and V is TRBV10-3, with 7 positions matching TRBD1. Looked up from germline, CDR1 is ENHRY and CDR2 is SYGVKD. This CDR3 comprises 14 residues. V lost 11 bases to trimming and J lost 5 bases; unmatched junction nucleotides: 14. The CDR3 DNA follows: TGTGCCGTAAACACAGGGGACCGCTTTTATGGCTACACCTTC. Translating gives CAVNTGDRFYGYTF.

V and J are TRBV29-1 and TRBJ1-4; no reliable D call. This CDR3 is built from 12 residues. The germline CDR1 and CDR2 sequences are SQVTM and ANQGSEA. V was trimmed by 4 bases and J by 3 bases, leaving 6 bases between them. CDR3 nucleotides: TGCAGCGTTGGTAACCCTAATGAAAAACTGTTTTTT. Translation gives CSVGNPNEKLFF.

A word on this clonotype: Sequence at one end of the junction differs from germline and may be a read error. This chain connects TRBV19 to TRBJ1-2, with TRBD1 matching over 7 bases. Germline V gene data show CDR1 as LNHDA and CDR2 as SQIVND (reference sequence). The CDR3 runs 13 residues. In nucleotides, the CDR3 is TGTGTCAGTAGTATGAAGGGACAGTATGGCTACACCTTC. This codes for CVSSMKGQYGYTF.

This chain uses TRBV20-1 with TRBJ2-7; D is tentatively TRBD1 or TRBD2 (5 bases each). V was shortened by 5 bases and J by 3 bases, with 20 bases between the two germline ends. This CDR3 has 15 residues. Germline CDR1 is DFQATT and CDR2 is SNEGSKA (reference sequence). CDR3 amino acids: CSAAPGTSANYEQYF. The CDR3 DNA follows: TGCAGTGCTGCCCCCGGGACGTCGGCCAACTACGAGCAGTACTTC.

This clonotype was counted a few times. The chain joins TRBV2 to TRBJ1-6; D unclear. Germline loops: CDR1 SNHLY, CDR2 FYNNEI. V gave up 6 bases and J gave up 14 bases, with 20 bases separating them. CDR3 length equals 14 residues. The CDR3 reads CASSVISLASSLHF. CDR3 DNA: TGTGCCAGCAGCGTAATATCCCTAGCTTCGTCCCTCCACTTT.

This clonotype showed up just a few times. This chain links TRBV7-8 with TRBJ2-5; 8 bases match TRBD2. The CDR3 runs to 15 residues. CDR1 is SGHVS, CDR2 FQNEAQ, per germline. The junction had 5 bases not matched to a gene; V was cut back by 4 bases and J by 1 base. CDR3 nucleotide sequence: TGTGCCAGCAGCTCGATAGCGGGGTCCCAAGAGACCCAGTACTTC. Its protein product is CASSSIAGSQETQYF.

In its sample, this clonotype was seen a few times. V is TRBV6-2 or TRBV6-3 and J is TRBJ1-1, with unresolved D. Trimming pared 2 bases from V and 11 bases from J, leaving 9 bases between. Looked up from germline, CDR1 is MNHEY and CDR2 is SVGEGT. The CDR3 is made up of 11 amino acids. DNA for the CDR3: TGTGCCAGCAGTTACCGAAGGTTTGCTTTCTTT. Translation: CASSYRRFAFF.

This clonotype has just a few counts. V and J are TRBV28 and TRBJ2-3, with D uncertain. The CDR3 totals 14 residues. V lost 3 bases and J lost 4, with 11 bases in between. CDR1 is MDHEN and CDR2 is SYDVKM in the germline V gene. As DNA, the CDR3 is TGTGCCAGCAGTTTGGAGACTGAAGCAGATACGCAGTATTTT. Amino acids: CASSLETEADTQYF.

The J gene is TRBJ1-6, the V gene TRBV6-1; 7 nucleotides align to TRBD1. Germline CDR1 is MNHNS and CDR2 is SASEGT. The CDR3 has 15 residues. Germline trimming cut 5 bases from V and 7 bases from J; bases unmatched to any gene: 8. CDR3 in DNA: TGTGCCAGCAGTCCCCTGACAGGGATAAATTCACCCCTCCACTTT. Translating it yields CASSPLTGINSPLHF.

The rearrangement uses TRBV9 and TRBJ2-2; D is unclear. This CDR3 is 16 amino acids long. Germline V lookup: CDR1 SGDLS, CDR2 YYNGEE. Trimming left V 4 bases short and J 5 bases short, with 18 bases between. CDR3 DNA: TGTGCCAGCAGCTCTCCAGGCCCCATGGGTACCGGGGAGCTGTTTTTT. Translating it yields CASSSPGPMGTGELFF.

The chain recombines TRBV7-9 with TRBJ1-4; TRBD1 is a possible D gene (5 bases). CDR3 length: 12 residues. The germline CDR1 and CDR2 sequences are SEHNR and FQNEAQ (reference sequence). The V and J ends lost 1 base and 11 bases respectively, with 8 bases between them. In DNA form, the CDR3 reads TGTGCCAGCAGCTTAGTGGGGCGGAAACTGTTTTTT. Translation: CASSLVGRKLFF.

The chain employs TRBV12-3 or TRBV12-4 and TRBJ1-1; perhaps TRBD1 as D (6 bases). The V and J ends lost 6 bases and 0 bases respectively, with 11 bases between them. The CDR3 runs to 14 residues. The CDR3 DNA follows: TGTGCCAGCAGGCGGGACACAGTGAACACTGAAGCTTTCTTT. It specifies CASRRDTVNTEAFF.

This clonotype was counted only a few times. The chain uses TRBV5-1 and TRBJ2-3; 8 bases agree with TRBD2. The germline gives CDR1 SGHRS, CDR2 YFSETQ. The CDR3 runs to 13 residues. With 3 bases clipped from V and 4 bases from J, the junction kept 1 base outside the gene matches. The CDR3 region is CASSWTSPDTQYF. CDR3 DNA: TGCGCCAGCAGCTGGACTAGCCCAGATACGCAGTATTTT.